This TCR beta chain was profiled in a study of CXCR3-negative and CXCR3-positive naive CD8 T cells. Overall study results and limits: Naive CXCR3-negative and CXCR3-positive cells had similar TRBV-TRBJ usage; memory differed. A higher hydrophobicity marked the TRB CDR3s of CXCR3-positive naive cells versus CXCR3-negative naive cells.

Germline loops: CDR1 SGHKS, CDR2 YYEKEE (reference sequence). The CDR3 spans 15 residues. Investigators sorted each CD8+ T cell subset in triplicate, taking approximately 300,000 cells each time. Naive CD8+ T cells were CD45RO-CCR7+CD27+CD95-. TRB cDNA libraries were made by UMI-labeled 5' RACE. TCRdb reprocessed the 5' RACE reads and stores each CDR3 protein as one record, lacking DNA. The repertoire table contains 150,000 or so distinct CDR3 sequences. Concerning this clonotype itself: Its target is not known.

This TCR was sampled from a human donor in good health. Some clones in this sample may be carry-over from other donors' samples. The chain couples TRBV5-5 to TRBJ2-7. The sample taken for sequencing was naive CXCR3+ CD8+ T cells from blood. Noted subset: CD45RO-CCR7+CD27+CD95- naive CD8+ T cells expressing CXCR3 (TNR3+). The CDR3 here is CASSLSPNQDYEQYF.